The source of this T cell receptor (beta chain) is a study of beta chain features in type 1 diabetes. Study-level points and caveats: Since sequencing was performed on cDNA, cells with high TCR expression could be over-represented. In comparison with healthy donors, patients had naive, central memory and Treg TCRB repertoires that appeared more similar. Lower insertion and higher deletion counts appeared at VDJ junctions in type 1 diabetes patients.

cDNA synthesis used the whole RNA isolate, giving expressed TCRB sequences. The table came from immunoSEQ multiplex PCR; TCRdb's copy has only in-frame clones and leaves some out. In the table there are 250,000 to 400,000 clones, around 15% of which are singletons. The CDR3 has 13 amino acids. CDR1 and CDR2 (germline): SGHTA, FQGTGA. V lost 4 bases, J lost 8 bases, and 5 bases stayed unmatched. In this sample, this clone turned up a few times. What it binds is not known. CD4+ naive, central memory, regulatory and stem cell-like memory subsets were isolated by sorting on CD45RO/CCR7/CD25/CD127/CD95/CD27.

Sequencing was done on a sample of central memory CD4+ T cells from blood. This TCR was recovered from a man aged 25-45 years in good health. The V and J genes are TRBV7-3 and TRBJ2-1; 7 bases map to TRBD2. Written as DNA, the CDR3 is TGTGCCAGCAGCTCCCCGGGGGGTGATGAGCAGTTCTTC. This sequence encodes CASSSPGGDEQFF.